The present T cell receptor (beta chain) was sequenced within a study of T cells in Graves' hyperthyroidism and ophthalmopathy. Exclusion followed for patients with uncontrolled infection, other autoimmune disease, pregnancy or lactation. This sample holds PBMCs from roughly 10 ml fresh peripheral blood. This clonotype showed up many times. Its antigen remains unknown. Study conclusions and caveats: The model foresaw ophthalmopathy a median around seven months prior to onset. Ophthalmopathy and stable hyperthyroidism were separated by a 13 V-J model.

TCR beta CDR3 regions were amplified from RNA. Researchers ran a first-round RT-PCR on the TCR CDR3 using the HTBI primer set. One entry per CDR3 protein results from TCRdb running MiXCR on the multiplex PCR reads. The data contain 210,000 or so distinct CDR3 sequences, over 15% of them seen just once; the ten biggest clones take up 50%. Germline CDR1 is LGHDT and CDR2 is YNNKEL (reference sequence). The V end lost 2 bases, the J end lost 5 bases, and 3 bases lay between the germline ends. CDR3 length: 12 amino acids. The TCR sequence derives from a man in his fifties or sixties with Graves' hyperthyroidism. The specimen sequenced was blood. The chain carries TRBV3-1 and TRBJ2-2; D call uncertain. CDR3 sequence (DNA): TGTGCCAGCAGCCAATGGACCGGGGAGCTGTTTTTT. This translates into CASSQWTGELFF.